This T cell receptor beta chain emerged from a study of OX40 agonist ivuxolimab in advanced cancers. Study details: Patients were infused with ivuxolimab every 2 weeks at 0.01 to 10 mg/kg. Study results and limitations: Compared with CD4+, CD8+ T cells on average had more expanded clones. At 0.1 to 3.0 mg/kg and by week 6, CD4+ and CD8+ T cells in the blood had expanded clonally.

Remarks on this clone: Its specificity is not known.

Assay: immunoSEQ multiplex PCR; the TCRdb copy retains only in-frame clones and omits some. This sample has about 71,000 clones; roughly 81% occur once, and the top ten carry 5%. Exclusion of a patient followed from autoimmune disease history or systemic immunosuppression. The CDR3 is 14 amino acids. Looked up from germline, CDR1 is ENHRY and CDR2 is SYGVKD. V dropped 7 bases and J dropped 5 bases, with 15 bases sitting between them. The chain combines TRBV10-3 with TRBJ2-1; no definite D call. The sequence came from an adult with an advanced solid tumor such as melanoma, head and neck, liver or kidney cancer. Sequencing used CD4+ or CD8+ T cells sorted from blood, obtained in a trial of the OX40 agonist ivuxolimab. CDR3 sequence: CAIKNYWEHNEQFF. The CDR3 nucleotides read TGTGCCATCAAAAACTATTGGGAACACAATGAGCAGTTCTTC.